The 8 T cell receptor beta chains below come from one sample, sequenced in a study of blood T cell repertoires in COVID-19. The data were produced by immunoSEQ multiplex PCR, yet TCRdb's version contains in-frame clones alone and is incomplete. This table has approximately 170,000 clones, around 84% appearing once. Source material: peripheral blood. These receptors came from a woman aged 80 or over with acute or convalescent COVID-19.

V usage is TRBV7-9 and J usage is TRBJ1-4; D not certain. Between the trimmed V and J ends, which lost 0 bases and 7 bases, there was a span of 12 bases. CDR3 size: 15 residues. Germline V gives CDR1 SEHNR, CDR2 FQNEAQ (reference sequence). CDR3 in amino acids: CASSLATTGGEKLFF. The CDR3, as DNA: TGTGCCAGCAGCTTAGCAACCACCGGTGGTGAAAAACTGTTTTTT.

This clone was counted a few times. The CDR3 sequence: CASSQEWQLAGGPETQYF. The CDR3 DNA reads TGCGCCAGCAGCCAAGAATGGCAATTAGCGGGGGGGCCCGAGACCCAGTACTTC. The V gene is TRBV4-3, the J gene TRBJ2-5; TRBD2 agrees at 11 bases. The germline V gene has CDR1 LGHNA and CDR2 YSLEER. CDR3 length: 18 residues. The trim removed 0 bases at V and 5 bases at J, leaving 11 bases unmatched.

Here the CDR3 reads CASRDSLTDTQYF. The CDR3 coding sequence is TGCGCCAGCCGGGACAGCCTCACAGATACGCAGTATTTT. The V and J genes are TRBV5-1 and TRBJ2-3; TRBD1 matches at 7 bases. The CDR3 consists of 13 residues. Trimming cost V 7 bases and J 2 bases; bases outside gene matches: 4. Per the germline V gene, CDR1 is SGHRS and CDR2 is YFSETQ.

This clone has only one observation. The gene calls are TRBV14 and TRBJ2-1; 8 bases are a match to TRBD2. The CDR3 is made up of 14 amino acids. With V trimmed by 2 bases and J by 10 bases, 7 bases remained unmatched. Germline-derived CDR1 and CDR2 are SGHDN and FVKESK. The CDR3 reads CASSQSRGGLEQFF. For the CDR3, the DNA is TGTGCCAGCAGCCAATCCCGGGGGGGACTGGAGCAGTTCTTC.

This chain links TRBV12-3 or TRBV12-4 with TRBJ2-7, with 9 bases aligning to TRBD2. The CDR3 has 13 amino acids. Trimming cost V 5 bases and J 11 bases; bases outside gene matches: 10. CDR3: CASSPLAGDLEYF. The CDR3 bases are TGTGCCAGCAGTCCCTTAGCGGGAGATCTCGAGTACTTC.

This clone was observed a few times. The rearrangement uses TRBV5-1 and TRBJ2-5; 10 bases line up with TRBD2. Germline CDR1 reads SGHRS; CDR2 reads YFSETQ. V dropped 4 bases and J dropped 1; count of bases not matched to a gene: 10. The CDR3 contains 17 residues. The CDR3 DNA sequence: TGCGCCAGCAGCCCCCCCCAAGCGGGAGGGGCCCAAGAGACCCAGTACTTC. Translated: CASSPPQAGGAQETQYF.

This clone was detected a few times. V usage is TRBV28 and J usage is TRBJ1-5; 8 bases agree with TRBD1. Germline loops: CDR1 MDHEN, CDR2 SYDVKM. After removal of 5 bases from V and 6 bases from J, the junction contained 12 bases not matched to a gene. The CDR3 has 16 amino acids. CDR3 sequence: CASSTQSGGASQPQHF. In nucleotides, the CDR3 is TGTGCCAGCAGTACACAGTCAGGGGGCGCGTCTCAGCCCCAGCATTTT.

The V call is TRBV19, the J call TRBJ1-6; D possibly corresponds to TRBD1 (5 bases). Germline assignment: CDR1 LNHDA and CDR2 SQIVND (reference sequence). V was trimmed by 4 bases and J by 9 bases, leaving 10 bases between them. The CDR3 has 13 amino acids. In DNA form, the CDR3 reads TGTGCCAGTAGTAACAGGAGAGGTTCACCCCTCCACTTT. Protein sequence: CASSNRRGSPLHF.